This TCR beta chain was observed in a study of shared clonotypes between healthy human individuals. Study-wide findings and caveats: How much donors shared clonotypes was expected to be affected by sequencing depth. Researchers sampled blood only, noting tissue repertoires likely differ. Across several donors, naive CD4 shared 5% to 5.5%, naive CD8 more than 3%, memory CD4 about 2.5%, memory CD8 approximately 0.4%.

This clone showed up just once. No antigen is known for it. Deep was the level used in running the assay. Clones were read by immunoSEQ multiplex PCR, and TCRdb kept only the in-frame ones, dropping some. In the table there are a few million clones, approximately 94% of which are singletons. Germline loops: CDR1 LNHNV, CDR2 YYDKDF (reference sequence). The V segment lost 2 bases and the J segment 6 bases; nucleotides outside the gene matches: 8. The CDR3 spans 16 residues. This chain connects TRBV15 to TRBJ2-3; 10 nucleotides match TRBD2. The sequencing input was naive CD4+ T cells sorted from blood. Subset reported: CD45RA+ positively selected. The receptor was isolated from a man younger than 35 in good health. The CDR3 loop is CATSRPSSGGLDTQYF. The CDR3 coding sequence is TGTGCCACCAGCAGACCATCTAGCGGGGGCCTGGATACGCAGTATTTT.